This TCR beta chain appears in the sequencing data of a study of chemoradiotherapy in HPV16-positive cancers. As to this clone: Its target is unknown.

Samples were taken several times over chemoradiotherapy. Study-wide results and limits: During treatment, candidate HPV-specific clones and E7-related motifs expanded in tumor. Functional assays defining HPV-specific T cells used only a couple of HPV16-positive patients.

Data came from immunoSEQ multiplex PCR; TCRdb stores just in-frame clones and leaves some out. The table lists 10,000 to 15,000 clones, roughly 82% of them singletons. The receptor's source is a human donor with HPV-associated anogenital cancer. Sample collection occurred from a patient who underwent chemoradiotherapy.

CDR3 sequence reads: CASSLGQGVNTGELFF. The CDR3 DNA is TGTGCCAGCAGCTTGGGACAGGGCGTAAACACCGGGGAGCTGTTTTTT. The rearrangement links TRBV5-4 to TRBJ2-2; 7 bases map to TRBD1. The CDR3 runs 16 residues. Germline loops: CDR1 SGHNT, CDR2 YYREEE (reference sequence). J was trimmed by 2 bases and V by 0 bases; bases with no gene match: 4.